The 25 T cell receptor beta chains presented below share a single source sample, sequenced in a study of tissue T cells after allogeneic stem cell transplantation. Assay used: immunoSEQ multiplex PCR; TCRdb lists only in-frame clones, some missing. The sample shows more than 45,000 clones, about three quarters of them seen only once. Sequencing was carried out using sorted cells pooled from one or two spleens. The receptors derive from a pool of C57BL/6 mice in good health.

Only a few counts were recorded for this clone. Germline and genes: mouse. The read gets to within 1 residue of the CDR3 end, and the germline J gene fills in the rest. The chain carries TRBV3 and TRBJ1-4, with D maybe TRBD1 (6 bases). This CDR3 is 14 amino acids long. Germline CDR1 is SNHLY and CDR2 is FYNGKV (reference sequence). Trimming left V 4 bases short and J 4 bases short, with 10 bases between. The CDR3 loop reads CASSSGTINERLFF. The sequenced CDR3 bases are TGTGCCAGCAGCTCCGGGACAATCAACGAAAGATTATTT.

On this clone: The gene symbols are mouse symbols. CDR3 DNA, as far as it was read: TGTGCCAGCGGTGATGACCTGGGGGGGCGCGAACAGTAC. Amino acids: CASGDDLGGREQY. The full CDR3 is CASGDDLGGREQYF. The chain has TRBV13-2 and TRBJ2-7, with 10 bases that match TRBD2. The DNA ends 1 residue before the CDR3 does, and the rest of the CDR3 is filled in from the germline J gene. V gave up 0 bases and J gave up 7 bases; unmatched junction bases: 4. Germline CDR1 NNHNN, CDR2 SYGAGS (reference sequence). The CDR3 runs 14 residues.

With regard to this clone: Any gene name here is a mouse gene name. The read halts 1 residue ahead of the CDR3 end, with the missing end drawn from the germline J gene. This chain links TRBV13-3 with TRBJ1-4; perhaps TRBD1 as D (6 bases). Looked up from germline, CDR1 is NNHDY and CDR2 is SYVADS. The CDR3 totals 14 residues. Trimming took 5 bases from V and 1 from J, leaving 9 bases between them. CDR3 sequence reads: CASRDSTSNERLFF. The DNA read from the CDR3 is TGTGCCAGCAGGGACAGCACTTCCAACGAAAGATTATTT.

With regard to this clone: Genes and germline come from the mouse. The read halts 1 residue ahead of the CDR3 end, with the missing end drawn from the germline J gene. This chain joins TRBV2 and TRBJ1-4; 7 bases are a match to TRBD1. The CDR3 is 14 amino acids. Trimming cost V 4 bases and J 2 bases; bases outside gene matches: 1. Germline CDR1 and CDR2: LGHNA and YSYQKL. The part of the CDR3 DNA that was read is TGTGCCAGCAGCCGGGACAGCTCCAACGAAAGATTATTT. Protein sequence: CASSRDSSNERLF. The full CDR3 protein is CASSRDSSNERLFF.

Note on this clone: Gene labels here are mouse ones. Sequencing ends 1 residue short of the CDR3 end; the germline J gene provides the rest. This CDR3 is also generated by other DNA sequences in the sample. The chain employs TRBV3 and TRBJ2-1; 8 bases fit TRBD1. V shed 5 bases and J 4 bases; nucleotides not matched to a gene: 4. The CDR3 is made up of 14 amino acids. Germline CDR1 SNHLY, CDR2 FYNGKV (reference sequence). This chain's CDR3 is CASSPDRGYAEQFF. CDR3 bases read: TGTGCCAGCAGCCCAGACAGGGGATATGCTGAGCAGTTC.

Regarding this clone: Genes and germline come from the mouse. The DNA ends 1 residue before the CDR3 does, and the rest of the CDR3 is filled in from the germline J gene. The chain has TRBV15 and TRBJ2-1, with TRBD2 matching over 10 bases. Germline CDR1 and CDR2: SGHND and FRSKSL. This CDR3 is built from 15 residues. After removal of 5 bases from V and 1 base from J, the junction contained 2 bases not matched to a gene. CDR3 DNA, as far as it was read: TGTGCCAGCAGTCAGACTGGGGGGAACTATGCTGAGCAGTTC. Translation gives CASSQTGGNYAEQF. The full CDR3 sequence reads CASSQTGGNYAEQFF.

As concerns this clone: Mouse names are used for the genes. The sequenced fragment ends 1 residue before the CDR3 boundary, so the rest is inferred from the germline J gene. The rearrangement joins TRBV12-1 to TRBJ2-7; 8 nucleotides align to TRBD2. V shed 1 base and J 7 bases; nucleotides not matched to a gene: 8. CDR1 and CDR2 (germline): SGHSN, HYEKVE. The CDR3 extends over 14 amino acids. This CDR3 is CASSLGGGRGEQYF. CDR3 DNA (partial): TGTGCCAGCTCTCTAGGGGGGGGGCGCGGAGAACAGTAC.

A word on this clone: Gene and germline names: mouse. The read terminates 1 residue ahead of where the CDR3 ends, so the germline J gene completes it. The V call is TRBV13-1, the J call TRBJ2-3; TRBD1 aligns across 11 bases. Germline assignment: CDR1 NSHNY and CDR2 SYGAGN. V lost 3 bases to trimming and J lost 5 bases; unmatched junction nucleotides: 2. The CDR3 is 14 residues long. The CDR3 here is CASSGGQGGETLYF. Partial CDR3 DNA: TGTGCCAGCAGTGGGGGACAGGGGGGAGAAACGCTGTAT.

With regard to this clone: The gene names here belong to mouse. The read falls 1 residue short of the CDR3 end, and the missing part is taken from the germline J gene. The chain links TRBV16 to TRBJ2-5; 9 nucleotides match TRBD2. This CDR3 has 15 residues. The J segment lost 1 base and the V segment lost 5 bases, leaving 4 bases of the junction unmatched. Per the germline V gene, CDR1 is SGHSA and CDR2 is FRNQAP. The CDR3 loop reads CASSVHWGDQDTQYF. Partial CDR3 DNA: TGTGCAAGCAGCGTCCACTGGGGGGACCAAGACACCCAGTAC.

About this clone: The genes are named according to mouse. The read terminates 1 residue before the CDR3 end, so the remaining end is supplied by the germline J gene. This chain joins TRBV19 and TRBJ1-1, with 8 bases aligning to TRBD1. In germline, CDR1 is FNHDT, CDR2 SITEND (reference sequence). The ends lost 6 bases at V and 0 bases at J; junction bases unmatched: 7. The CDR3 is 15 amino acids. CDR3 DNA, as far as it was read: TGTGCCAGCACCGACCCGGACAGGGCAAACACAGAAGTCTTC. Residues: CASTDPDRANTEVF. The full CDR3 reads CASTDPDRANTEVFF. Together with reference TRBV19 and TRBJ1-1, the CDR3 gives the full variable domain: GGIITQTPKFLIGQEGQKLTLKCQQNFNHDTMYWYRQDSGKGLRLIYYSITENDLQKGDLSEGYDASREKKSSFSLTVTSAQKNEMAVFLCASTDPDRANTEVFFGKGTRLTVV.

This clone was seen a single time. Mouse gene names apply. The read gets to within 1 residue of the CDR3 end, and the germline J gene fills in the rest. The chain links TRBV26 to TRBJ2-5; 7 bases agree with TRBD1. V lost 4 bases, J lost 2 bases, and 3 bases stayed unmatched. Germline V lookup: CDR1 KGHPV, CDR2 FQNQEV (reference sequence). The CDR3 contains 14 residues. CDR3 in amino acids: CASSHRGPQDTQYF. The CDR3 bases that were read are TGTGCCAGCAGTCACAGGGGACCCCAAGACACCCAGTAC.

A remark on this clone: Mouse names are used for the genes. The DNA ends 1 residue before the CDR3 does, and the rest of the CDR3 is filled in from the germline J gene. The J gene is TRBJ1-2, the V gene TRBV29, with D unclear. V shed 6 bases and J shed 0 bases, with 8 bases lying between them. Per the germline V gene, CDR1 is MSHET and CDR2 is SYDVDS. This CDR3 region has 13 residues. The CDR3 DNA, read in part, is TGTGCTAGCAGGAGCACAGCAAACTCCGACTACACC. It encodes CASRSTANSDYT. The whole CDR3 sequence is CASRSTANSDYTF.

There are a few counts of this clone. Any gene name here is a mouse gene name. With the read ending 1 residue before the CDR3 end, the germline J gene is used to fill in that end. The chain recombines TRBV3 with TRBJ2-1; possibly TRBD1 for D (5 bases). Germline V lookup: CDR1 SNHLY, CDR2 FYNGKV (reference sequence). Between the trimmed V and J ends, which lost 1 base and 3 bases, there was a span of 7 bases. The CDR3 has 14 amino acids. The CDR3 loop reads CASSLEGSYAEQFF. Incomplete CDR3 DNA: TGTGCCAGCAGCTTAGAGGGGAGCTATGCTGAGCAGTTC.

This clone was counted only a few times. The genes are named according to mouse. Partial CDR3 DNA: TGTGCCAGCTCTCTCGAGATGGGGGGGTATGAACAGTAC. This encodes CASSLEMGGYEQY. The full CDR3 is CASSLEMGGYEQYF. This sequence joins TRBV12-2 and TRBJ2-7, with 8 bases matching TRBD2. The observed sequence ends 1 residue before the CDR3 terminus, with the missing tail filled in from the germline J gene. The CDR3 has 14 residues. J gave up 4 bases and V 0 bases, and 4 bases lay outside the gene matches. From germline, CDR1 is SGHLS and CDR2 HYDKME.

Worth noting for this clone: Mouse names are used for the genes. The CDR3 is cut off 1 residue early in the read; its end comes from the germline J gene. The V call is TRBV12-2, the J call TRBJ2-7; D gene uncertain. Trimming removed 4 bases from V and 4 bases from J, with 10 bases in between. The CDR3 totals 12 residues. Germline CDR1 is SGHLS and CDR2 is HYDKME. CDR3 loop: CASSPSNYEQYF. The sequenced CDR3 bases are TGTGCCAGCTCCCCCTCCAATTATGAACAGTAC.

As for this clone: The germline and genes are mouse ones. The CDR3 end lies 1 residue beyond the end of the read and is filled in from the germline J gene. The chain uses TRBV19 and TRBJ2-2; maybe TRBD1 (6 bases). The CDR3 spans 15 residues. With 2 bases removed from V and 0 bases from J, the gap between germline ends came to 8 bases. Germline V gene lookup returns CDR1 FNHDT and CDR2 SITEND (reference sequence). CDR3 region: CASSIHRANTGQLYF. The CDR3 DNA, read in part, is TGTGCCAGCAGTATCCACAGGGCAAACACCGGGCAGCTCTAC.

On this clone itself: Mouse germline and gene names are used. The CDR3 here is CASSPLGTDSGNTLYF. Incomplete CDR3 DNA: TGTGCCAGCAGCCCCCTCGGGACAGATTCTGGAAATACGCTCTAT. The chain has TRBV5 and TRBJ1-3; TRBD1 matches at 7 bases. Coverage ceases 1 residue before the CDR3 finishes, and the germline J gene fills in the end. This CDR3 has 16 amino acids. V shed 4 bases, J shed 0 bases, and the junction held 6 bases outside the gene matches. The germline gives CDR1 LGHNA, CDR2 YNLKQL (reference sequence).

With respect to this clone: Each gene name is a mouse one. The read terminates 1 residue before the CDR3 end, so the remaining end is supplied by the germline J gene. V and J are TRBV15 and TRBJ2-7, with D perhaps matching TRBD1 (6 bases). The V gene's germline CDR1 is SGHND and CDR2 FRSKSL. The V and J ends lost 0 bases and 0 bases respectively, with 9 bases between them. The CDR3 spans 15 residues. CDR3 DNA (partial): TGTGCCAGCAGTTTAGCAGGGGGTTACTCCTATGAACAGTAC. Translating gives CASSLAGGYSYEQY. In full, the CDR3 is CASSLAGGYSYEQYF.

Of note for this clone: Each gene name is a mouse one. With the read ending 1 residue before the CDR3 end, the germline J gene is used to fill in that end. This chain connects TRBV5 to TRBJ2-1; tentative D call: TRBD2 (7 bases). V lost 3 bases, J lost 0 bases, and 9 bases lay in between. The CDR3 loop spans 15 amino acids. Germline loops: CDR1 LGHNA, CDR2 YNLKQL (reference sequence). CDR3 DNA, as far as it was read: TGTGCCAGCAGCCAGAGGGGGGGTAACTATGCTGAGCAGTTC. Translated, it gives CASSQRGGNYAEQF. The full CDR3 protein reads CASSQRGGNYAEQFF.

Points on this clone: Germline and genes here are mouse. The read is 1 residue too short to cover the CDR3 end, so that end is filled in from the germline J gene. Other DNA sequences from this sample encode an identical CDR3 as well. This rearrangement joins TRBV19 to TRBJ2-1, with D perhaps TRBD1 (6 bases). This CDR3 spans 14 amino acids. Per germline, CDR1 FNHDT and CDR2 SITEND (reference sequence). V was cut by 0 bases and J by 4 bases, with 8 bases left in between. This chain's CDR3 is CASSIGQGYAEQFF. CDR3 DNA (partial): TGTGCCAGCAGTATAGGGCAGGGGTATGCTGAGCAGTTC.

Concerning this clone itself: Gene names refer to mouse genes. The read comes to an end 1 residue before the CDR3 does, leaving the germline J gene to fill in the end. The chain has TRBV12-1 and TRBJ1-4, with 10 bases fitting TRBD1. This CDR3 is built from 19 residues. V lost 0 bases and J lost 0; bases outside the gene matches: 9. Germline CDR1 SGHSN, CDR2 HYEKVE. CDR3 protein: CASSLGQGGVLISNERLFF. The CDR3 bases that were read are TGTGCCAGCTCTCTCGGACAGGGGGGGGTCTTAATTTCCAACGAAAGATTATTT.

Concerning this clone itself: Gene and germline names: mouse. The CDR3 end falls 1 residue outside the read, so it is completed with the germline J gene. The J gene is TRBJ1-1, the V gene TRBV1; D perhaps matches TRBD1 (6 bases). Germline V gene lookup returns CDR1 NSQYPW and CDR2 LRSPGD (reference sequence). V was trimmed by 2 bases and J by 1 base, leaving 8 bases between them. This CDR3 has 14 residues. CDR3 bases read: TGCACCTGCAGTGCACCGGGACAAAACACAGAAGTCTTC. It encodes CTCSAPGQNTEVF. The full CDR3 is CTCSAPGQNTEVFF. Full variable domain (rest looked up from reference TRBV1 and TRBJ1-1): VTLLEQNPRWRLVPRGQAVNLRCILKNSQYPWMSWYQQDLQKQLQWLFTLRSPGDKEVKSLPGADYLATRVTDTELRLQVANMSQGRTLYCTCSAPGQNTEVFFGKGTRLTVV.

To note about this clone: Here the gene names and germline are mouse. CDR3 residues: CASGDAGGAAETLYF. Incomplete CDR3 DNA: TGTGCCAGCGGTGATGCGGGGGGGGCTGCAGAAACGCTGTAT. The chain employs TRBV13-2 and TRBJ2-3, with 8 bases that match TRBD2. The read ends 1 residue early relative to the CDR3; the germline J gene fills the gap. V trimming: 0 bases; J trimming: 2 bases; junction bases outside the gene matches: 2. Germline CDR1 and CDR2: NNHNN and SYGAGS (reference sequence). This CDR3 spans 15 amino acids.

This clone was detected a few times. Genes here carry mouse names. The read comes to an end 1 residue before the CDR3 does, leaving the germline J gene to fill in the end. The chain carries TRBV19 and TRBJ2-1; 7 nucleotides match TRBD2. The germline CDR1 and CDR2 sequences are FNHDT and SITEND (reference sequence). This CDR3 has 15 residues. The V and J ends lost 2 bases and 1 base, in that order; junction bases with no gene match: 3. The covered CDR3 bases are TGTGCCAGCAGTATCGACTGGGAGAACTATGCTGAGCAGTTC. Amino acid sequence: CASSIDWENYAEQF. Given in full, the CDR3 is CASSIDWENYAEQFF.

In regard to this clone: Germline and genes: mouse. The CDR3 end falls 1 residue outside the read, so it is completed with the germline J gene. Other DNA sequences in this specimen translate into the identical CDR3. This sequence joins TRBV16 and TRBJ2-3; D ambiguous. V shed 3 bases and J shed 0 bases, with 7 bases lying between them. Germline V gives CDR1 SGHSA, CDR2 FRNQAP. CDR3 length: 14 amino acids. This CDR3 reads CASSLAASAETLYF. The part of the CDR3 DNA that was read is TGTGCAAGCAGCTTGGCAGCTAGTGCAGAAACGCTGTAT.